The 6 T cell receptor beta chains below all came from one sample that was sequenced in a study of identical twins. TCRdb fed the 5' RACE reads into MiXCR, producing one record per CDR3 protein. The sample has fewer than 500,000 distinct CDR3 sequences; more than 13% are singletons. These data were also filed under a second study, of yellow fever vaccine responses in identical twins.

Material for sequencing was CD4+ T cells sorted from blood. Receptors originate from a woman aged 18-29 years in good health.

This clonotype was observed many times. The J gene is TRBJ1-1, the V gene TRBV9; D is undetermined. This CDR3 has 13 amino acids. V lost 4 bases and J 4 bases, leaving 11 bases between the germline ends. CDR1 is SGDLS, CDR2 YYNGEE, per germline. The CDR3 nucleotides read TGTGCCAGCAGCTTCCGTGGAGGCACTGAAGCTTTCTTT. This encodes CASSFRGGTEAFF.

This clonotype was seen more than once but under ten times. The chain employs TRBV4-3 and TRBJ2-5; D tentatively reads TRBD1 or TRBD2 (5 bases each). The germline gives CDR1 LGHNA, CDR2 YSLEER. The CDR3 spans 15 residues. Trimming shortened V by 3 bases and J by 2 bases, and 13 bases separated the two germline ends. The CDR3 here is CASSQTLGEQETQYF. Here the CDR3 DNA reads TGCGCCAGCAGCCAGACCCTGGGGGAGCAAGAGACCCAGTACTTC.

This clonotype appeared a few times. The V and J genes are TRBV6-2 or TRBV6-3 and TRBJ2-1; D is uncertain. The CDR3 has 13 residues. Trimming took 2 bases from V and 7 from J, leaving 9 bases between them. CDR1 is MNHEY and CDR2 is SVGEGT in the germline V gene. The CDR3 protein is CASSYGLANEQFF. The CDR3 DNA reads TGTGCCAGCAGTTACGGGTTGGCTAATGAGCAGTTCTTC.

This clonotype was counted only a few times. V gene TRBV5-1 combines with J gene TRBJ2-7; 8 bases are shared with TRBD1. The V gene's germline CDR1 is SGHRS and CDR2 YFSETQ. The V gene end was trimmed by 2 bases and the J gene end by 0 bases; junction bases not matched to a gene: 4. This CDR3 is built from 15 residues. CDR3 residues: CASSFEDRVSYEQYF. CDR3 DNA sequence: TGCGCCAGCAGCTTCGAGGACAGGGTCTCCTACGAGCAGTACTTC.

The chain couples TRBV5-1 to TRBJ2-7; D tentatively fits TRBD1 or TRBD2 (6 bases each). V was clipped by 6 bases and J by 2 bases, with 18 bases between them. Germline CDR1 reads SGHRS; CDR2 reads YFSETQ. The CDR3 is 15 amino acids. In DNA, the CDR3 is TGCGCCAGCAAGAGGGGGGTAGACCCCCCCTACGAGCAGTACTTC. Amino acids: CASKRGVDPPYEQYF. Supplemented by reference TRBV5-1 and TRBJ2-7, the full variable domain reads KAGVTQTPRYLIKTRGQQVTLSCSPISGHRSVSWYQQTPGQGLQFLFEYFSETQRNKGNFPGRFSGRQFSNSRSEMNVSTLELGDSALYLCASKRGVDPPYEQYFGPGTRLTVT.

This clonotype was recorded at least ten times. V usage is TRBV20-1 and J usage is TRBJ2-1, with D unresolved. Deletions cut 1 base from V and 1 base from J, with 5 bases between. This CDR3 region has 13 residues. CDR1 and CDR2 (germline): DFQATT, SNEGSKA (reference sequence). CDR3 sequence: CSARAASYNEQFF. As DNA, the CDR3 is TGCAGTGCTAGAGCGGCGTCCTACAATGAGCAGTTCTTC.